These 30 T cell receptor beta chains share one sample of origin, sequenced in a study of cytomegalovirus exposure and HLA in healthy donors. PCR was performed using 60 Vbeta and 13 Jbeta primers. Clones were sequenced by immunoSEQ multiplex PCR, and TCRdb holds only the in-frame ones, with some missing. Of 60,000 to 85,000 clones in the sample, around 70% were seen once. Sample: PBMCs. These receptors were obtained from a human donor in good health.

The gene calls are TRBV30 and TRBJ1-3; D is undetermined. The CDR3 has 15 residues. With 3 bases removed from V and 0 bases from J, the gap between germline ends came to 12 bases. Germline V gives CDR1 GTSNPN, CDR2 SVGIG (reference sequence). The CDR3 loop is CAWSGGLSSGNTIYF. CDR3 DNA sequence: TGTGCCTGGAGCGGAGGCTTGAGCTCTGGAAACACCATATATTTT.

The chain couples TRBV2 to TRBJ1-5; possible D gene TRBD1, 5 bases. V lost 4 bases, J lost 0 bases, and 7 bases lay in between. CDR1 and CDR2 from the germline V gene are SNHLY and FYNNEI. This CDR3 is built from 14 residues. CDR3 DNA: TGTGCCAGCAGTGGGGGCGATAGCAATCAGCCCCAGCATTTT. As protein: CASSGGDSNQPQHF.

V and J are TRBV4-1 and TRBJ2-1; D ambiguous. Trimming stripped 4 bases from V and 0 bases from J, with 13 bases between. Germline values: CDR1 MGHRA, CDR2 YSYEKL. The CDR3 totals 16 residues. CDR3 sequence: CASSPAVSTSYNEQFF. Here the CDR3 DNA reads TGCGCCAGCAGCCCCGCGGTTAGTACCTCCTACAATGAGCAGTTCTTC.

In its sample, this clone was seen once. CDR3 in DNA: TGTGCCAGCAGCCCTCCTCCGGGACACATGAGCACAGATACGCAGTATTTT. Its protein is CASSPPPGHMSTDTQYF. The chain recombines TRBV7-3 with TRBJ2-3, with D possibly matching TRBD1 (6 bases). With 5 bases removed from V and 0 bases from J, the gap between germline ends came to 18 bases. Germline CDR1 SGHTA, CDR2 FQGTGA. The CDR3 is 17 residues long.

This clone was recorded a few times. The gene calls are TRBV28 and TRBJ2-1, with TRBD2 identical over 8 bases. The V and J ends lost 6 bases and 6 bases, in that order; junction bases with no gene match: 4. In germline, CDR1 is MDHEN, CDR2 SYDVKM. The CDR3 is 13 residues long. CDR3 region: CASSGGGGNEQFF. CDR3 in DNA: TGTGCCAGCAGCGGGGGGGGCGGCAATGAGCAGTTCTTC.

This rearrangement joins TRBV27 to TRBJ2-2; weak D call: TRBD1 (6 bases). V dropped 6 bases and J dropped 6 bases, with 8 bases sitting between them. CDR3 size: 12 residues. The germline V gene has CDR1 MNHEY and CDR2 SMNVEV (reference sequence). The CDR3 nucleotides read TGTGCCAGCAGCCACAGGGCCGGGGAGCTGTTTTTT. Translating gives CASSHRAGELFF.

V gene TRBV18 combines with J gene TRBJ2-7; 8 bases map to TRBD1. The CDR3 sequence is 14 residues long. Trimming cost V 2 bases and J 5 bases; bases outside gene matches: 5. In germline, CDR1 is KGHSH, CDR2 LQKENI. CDR3 nucleotide sequence: TGTGCCAGCTCACCAAAGACAGGGGATGACGAGCAGTACTTC. This sequence encodes CASSPKTGDDEQYF.

V and J are TRBV29-1 and TRBJ2-4; D remains unclear. Trimming left V 6 bases short and J 1 base short, with 10 bases between. Germline V gene data show CDR1 as SQVTM and CDR2 as ANQGSEA. The CDR3 totals 13 residues. DNA for the CDR3: TGCAGCGTCCACAGTGGTGCCAAAAACATTCAGTACTTC. Translated, it gives CSVHSGAKNIQYF.

This clone was detected only once. The chain joins TRBV5-8 to TRBJ2-1; 12 positions match TRBD2. The CDR3 extends over 15 amino acids. The germline V gene encodes CDR1 SGHTS and CDR2 YDEGEE. Germline trimming cut 7 bases from V and 6 bases from J; bases unmatched to any gene: 8. The CDR3 loop reads CASCRTSGDGNEQFF. Written as DNA, the CDR3 is TGTGCCAGCTGTCGGACTAGCGGGGACGGCAATGAGCAGTTCTTC.

This clone appeared a single time. DNA for the CDR3: TGTGCCAGCAGCCGGACAGGGACCACCGGGGAGCTGTTTTTT. As protein: CASSRTGTTGELFF. The chain combines TRBV7-9 with TRBJ2-2, with TRBD1 matching over 8 bases. V shed 5 bases, J shed 4 bases, and the junction held 3 bases outside the gene matches. Germline V gene sequence: CDR1 SEHNR, CDR2 FQNEAQ (reference sequence). CDR3 length: 14 residues.

V is TRBV5-5 and J is TRBJ1-2; possible D gene TRBD1, 5 bases. V was shortened by 4 bases and J by 4 bases, with 8 bases between the two germline ends. This CDR3 comprises 12 residues. Germline CDR1 SGHKS, CDR2 YYEKEE (reference sequence). The CDR3 reads CASSRTSYGYTF. In DNA, the CDR3 is TGTGCCAGCAGCCGGACAAGCTATGGCTACACCTTC.

This sequence joins TRBV9 and TRBJ1-4, with 10 bases matching TRBD1. V shed 2 bases, J shed 8 bases, and the junction held 3 bases outside the gene matches. Germline V CDR1 and CDR2: SGDLS, YYNGEE. The CDR3 extends over 14 amino acids. The CDR3 loop reads CASSVDRGGEKLFF. The CDR3 region has the DNA TGTGCCAGCAGCGTGGACAGGGGGGGGGAAAAACTGTTTTTT.

The chain couples TRBV5-6 to TRBJ1-1; 7 nucleotides match TRBD1. Trimming removed 3 bases from V and 0 bases from J; junction bases left unmatched: 2. Germline V gene data show CDR1 as SGHDT and CDR2 as YYEEEE. The CDR3 loop spans 14 amino acids. The CDR3: CASSWTGLNTEAFF. The CDR3 DNA is TGTGCCAGCAGCTGGACAGGTTTGAACACTGAAGCTTTCTTT.

This chain joins TRBV30 and TRBJ1-6, with 8 bases matching TRBD1. Per the germline V gene, CDR1 is GTSNPN and CDR2 is SVGIG (reference sequence). V was clipped by 7 bases and J by 7 bases; unmatched bases: 15. CDR3 size: 16 residues. CDR3 sequence: CAFLSRTGSPNSPLHF. DNA for the CDR3: TGTGCCTTCCTATCTCGGACAGGGTCGCCGAATTCACCCCTCCACTTT.

Notes on this clone: A junction end diverges from the germline sequence, so it may reflect a read error. This chain uses TRBV7-9 with TRBJ2-3; 12 bases line up with TRBD2. This CDR3 spans 15 amino acids. The germline V gene encodes CDR1 SEHNR and CDR2 FQNEAQ (reference sequence). The CDR3 reads CASSSSGRGTGTQYF. The CDR3 region has the DNA TGTGCCAGCAGCTCTAGCGGGAGGGGCACAGGTACGCAGTATTTT.

The chain is built from TRBV19 and TRBJ1-1; TRBD1 aligns across 7 bases. Germline CDR1 reads LNHDA; CDR2 reads SQIVND (reference sequence). Trimming at V came to 10 bases and at J to 8 bases, leaving 7 bases not matched to a gene. The CDR3 extends over 11 amino acids. The DNA of the CDR3 is TGTGCCACCTACACAGGGGTCGAAGCTTTCTTT. Translation gives CATYTGVEAFF.

This clone is judged large (0.1 to 1%). The rearrangement joins TRBV7-9 to TRBJ1-4; no clear D gene. This CDR3 has 15 residues. V dropped 5 bases and J dropped 4 bases, with 14 bases sitting between them. Germline loops: CDR1 SEHNR, CDR2 FQNEAQ (reference sequence). CDR3 protein: CASSTLGGVNEKLFF. For the CDR3, the DNA is TGTGCCAGCAGCACGTTAGGAGGAGTTAATGAAAAACTGTTTTTT.

V gene TRBV7-8 combines with J gene TRBJ1-4; D gene uncertain. Germline V CDR1 and CDR2: SGHVS, FQNEAQ. The V and J ends lost 2 bases and 6 bases respectively, with 22 bases between them. The length of the CDR3 is 18 residues. The CDR3: CASSLPRHMPVGDEKLFF. CDR3 coding DNA: TGTGCCAGCAGCTTACCCCGGCATATGCCCGTCGGGGATGAAAAACTGTTTTTT.

The chain links TRBV4-2 to TRBJ2-2, with TRBD1 matching 7 bases. This CDR3 region has 16 residues. Germline V lookup: CDR1 LGHNA, CDR2 YNFKEQ. The V and J ends lost 0 bases and 6 bases, in that order; junction bases with no gene match: 7. The CDR3 bases are TGTGCCAGCAGCCAAGAGGTGACAGGGAGTCCCGGGGAGCTGTTTTTT. This gives the protein CASSQEVTGSPGELFF.

This clone was counted a single time. This chain connects TRBV7-8 to TRBJ1-2, with 7 bases lining up with TRBD1. The V gene's germline CDR1 is SGHVS and CDR2 FQNEAQ. CDR3 length: 14 amino acids. With V trimmed by 3 bases and J by 2 bases, 3 bases remained unmatched. The CDR3 here is CASSLGQNNYGYTF. The CDR3 DNA follows: TGTGCCAGCAGCTTGGGACAGAACAACTATGGCTACACCTTC.

This sequence joins TRBV7-9 and TRBJ2-7, with TRBD1 as a possible D gene (7 bases). This CDR3 region has 13 residues. With 5 bases removed from V and 3 bases from J, the gap between germline ends came to 11 bases. Per the germline V gene, CDR1 is SEHNR and CDR2 is FQNEAQ (reference sequence). The CDR3, as DNA: TGTGCCAGCAGCCAGGGGGGAGTCTACGAGCAGTACTTC. This gives the protein CASSQGGVYEQYF.

The rearrangement uses TRBV15 and TRBJ1-2; a possible D gene is TRBD1 (6 bases). V was cut by 0 bases and J by 7 bases, with 12 bases left in between. The germline gives CDR1 LNHNV, CDR2 YYDKDF (reference sequence). This CDR3 is built from 14 residues. The DNA of the CDR3 is TGTGCCACCAGCAGAGATCTGACAGGCGGTGGCTACACCTTC. Protein product: CATSRDLTGGGYTF.

This sequence joins TRBV12-5 and TRBJ2-7; tentative D call: TRBD2 (6 bases). The CDR3 loop spans 17 amino acids. Germline CDR1 and CDR2: LGHNT and FRNRAP. Trimming shortened V by 2 bases and J by 0 bases, and 17 bases separated the two germline ends. The CDR3 loop is CASGLPTTTSSSYEQYF. DNA for the CDR3: TGTGCTAGTGGTTTGCCTACAACCACTAGCAGCTCCTACGAGCAGTACTTC.

This clone was counted only a few times. The chain carries TRBV29-1 and TRBJ2-3; TRBD2 matches at 10 bases. The V gene end was trimmed by 3 bases and the J gene end by 1 base; junction bases not matched to a gene: 7. CDR3 size: 16 residues. Germline CDR1 SQVTM, CDR2 ANQGSEA. CDR3 loop: CSVDAWGTSGTDTQYF. The CDR3, as DNA: TGCAGCGTTGACGCTTGGGGGACTAGCGGCACAGATACGCAGTATTTT.

The J gene is TRBJ2-7, the V gene TRBV7-9, with D maybe TRBD2 (5 bases). The CDR3 loop spans 14 amino acids. V was pared by 2 bases and J by 5 bases, with 13 bases between. Looked up from germline, CDR1 is SEHNR and CDR2 is FQNEAQ (reference sequence). The CDR3 here is CASSLLSGSHEQYF. Written as DNA, the CDR3 is TGTGCCAGCAGCTTACTCTCGGGATCCCACGAGCAGTACTTC.

V usage is TRBV6-5 and J usage is TRBJ2-1; 12 bases fit TRBD2. CDR3 length equals 15 residues. V lost 4 bases and J lost 2; bases outside the gene matches: 0. Germline CDR1 MNHEY, CDR2 SVGAGI. As DNA, the CDR3 is TGTGCCAGCAGTTCTAGCGGGAGGGCCTACAATGAGCAGTTCTTC. Residues: CASSSSGRAYNEQFF.

The chain combines TRBV15 with TRBJ2-1, with TRBD2 matching over 7 bases. V lost 5 bases to trimming and J lost 4 bases; unmatched junction nucleotides: 5. This CDR3 contains 14 residues. Germline V gives CDR1 LNHNV, CDR2 YYDKDF (reference sequence). DNA for the CDR3: TGTGCCACCAGCGGGGAGCGGGGTTACAATGAGCAGTTCTTC. As protein: CATSGERGYNEQFF.

The genes are TRBV30 and TRBJ1-1, with TRBD1 matching over 8 bases. Trimming at V came to 4 bases and at J to 3 bases, leaving 4 bases not matched to a gene. Per germline, CDR1 GTSNPN and CDR2 SVGIG (reference sequence). The CDR3 length is 13 residues. The CDR3 spells CAWIRQGYTEAFF. For the CDR3, the DNA is TGTGCCTGGATTCGACAGGGGTACACTGAAGCTTTCTTT.

The chain carries TRBV30 and TRBJ2-3, with 7 positions matching TRBD2. The germline V gene encodes CDR1 GTSNPN and CDR2 SVGIG (reference sequence). The CDR3 length is 15 residues. V lost 0 bases and J lost 2; bases outside the gene matches: 5. The CDR3 sequence is CAWSVGGGPTDTQYF. The CDR3, as DNA: TGTGCCTGGAGTGTGGGCGGGGGACCCACAGATACGCAGTATTTT.

CDR3 bases: TGTGCCAGCAGGAAGGCAGGAAGCTCCTACGAGCAGTACTTC. It yields the protein CASRKAGSSYEQYF. The genes are TRBV2 and TRBJ2-7; D is undetermined. Germline lookup yields CDR1 SNHLY and CDR2 FYNNEI. The V and J ends lost 6 bases and 0 bases respectively, with 12 bases between them. CDR3 length equals 14 residues.